These 9 T cell receptor beta chains were sequenced from one sample in a study of regulatory T cells in long-lasting Graves disease (dated by TCRdb to the early 2020s). Taken with the paper, the label for time point translates to: newly diagnosed GD, antithyroid drugs for less than 3 months. RNA was extracted from PBMCs in TRIzol for both TCR sequencing and RNA sequencing. Library preparation was by multiplex PCR. For sequencing, an Illumina HiSeq 4000 was employed. CDR3 regions were amplified by Arm-PCR with iRepertoire HTBI primers to construct TCR beta libraries. TCRdb handled the public reads itself, with Q25 trimming in fastp and clone calling in MiXCR, and kept productive beta chains. All rows with the same CDR3 protein become a single entry with the most common DNA and genes. This sample comprises 400,000 to 550,000 distinct CDR3 sequences, roughly 15% of them detected only once. The top ten constitute about 10% of the sample.

This sample also belongs to another study, concerning T cells in Graves' hyperthyroidism and ophthalmopathy.

The sequencing here drew on peripheral blood mononuclear cells (PBMCs), taken at new diagnosis, from a patient treated with antithyroid drugs. The origin of the receptors is a woman aged 30 to 39 with Graves disease. Donor details come from another sample of the same person, matched by shared clones.

Of note for this clonotype: One end of the junction is discordant with germline, which a read error may explain. The genes are TRBV28 and TRBJ2-7; D might be TRBD1 (6 bases). The V gene's germline CDR1 is MDHEN and CDR2 SYDVKM. This CDR3 is built from 13 residues. In nucleotides, the CDR3 is TGCGCCAGCACCCGAGGGGGTTTCTACGAGCAGTACTTC. This gives the protein CASTRGGFYEQYF.

The V gene is TRBV4-3, the J gene TRBJ2-1; D unclear. V was cut by 2 bases and J by 8 bases, with 13 bases left in between. Germline V gives CDR1 LGHNA, CDR2 YSLEER. This CDR3 contains 14 residues. CDR3 residues: CASSQISRTHEQFF. CDR3 bases: TGCGCCAGCAGCCAAATATCCCGGACCCATGAGCAGTTCTTC.

The genes are TRBV6-2 or TRBV6-3 and TRBJ2-1, with D tentatively TRBD2 (7 bases). In germline, CDR1 is MNHEY, CDR2 SVGEGT. V was pared by 4 bases and J by 3 bases, with 10 bases between. The CDR3 has 14 residues. The CDR3 loop is CASSWGGHYNEQFF. The CDR3, as DNA: TGTGCCAGCAGTTGGGGGGGGCACTACAATGAGCAGTTCTTC.

This clonotype has at least ten counts. This chain connects TRBV15 to TRBJ2-5; D ambiguous. Germline CDR1 is LNHNV and CDR2 is YYDKDF (reference sequence). The CDR3 consists of 17 residues. V was trimmed by 4 bases and J by 0 bases, leaving 18 bases between them. CDR3 nucleotides: TGTGCCACCAGCAACCTGTTGGGTGGTGGGTACCAAGAGACCCAGTACTTC. It specifies CATSNLLGGGYQETQYF.

This clonotype has at least ten counts. The chain combines TRBV28 with TRBJ2-7, with D tentatively TRBD1 or TRBD2 (6 bases each). CDR1 and CDR2 from the germline V gene are MDHEN and SYDVKM. The CDR3 is 15 residues long. V shed 5 bases and J shed 2 bases, with 16 bases lying between them. This chain's CDR3 is CASSPIEGGAYEQYF. CDR3 nucleotides: TGTGCCAGCAGTCCAATAGAGGGGGGAGCCTACGAGCAGTACTTC.

This clonotype was counted only a few times. This chain joins TRBV15 and TRBJ2-7; D is possibly TRBD1 (6 bases). The CDR3 contains 14 residues. In germline, CDR1 is LNHNV, CDR2 YYDKDF (reference sequence). Trimming cost V 0 bases and J 5 bases, with 11 bases left between them. The CDR3 sequence: CATSRDEGVHEQYF. CDR3 DNA sequence: TGTGCCACCAGCAGAGATGAGGGGGTCCACGAGCAGTACTTC.

Remarks on this clonotype: This could be a read error, since a much larger clone is one nucleotide away. The rearrangement uses TRBV6-2 or TRBV6-3 and TRBJ2-3, with 9 bases aligning to TRBD2. CDR1 and CDR2 from the germline V gene are MNHEY and SVGEGT. CDR3 size: 15 residues. The DNA of the CDR3 is TGTGCCAGCAAGATCAATAGCGGGAGAGGAGAGACCCGGTACTTC. Its translation is CASKINSGRGETRYF.

This clonotype was detected many times. The gene calls are TRBV5-6 and TRBJ2-7; weak D call: TRBD1 (5 bases). Trimming took off 5 bases at V and 0 bases at J, with 18 bases between the two ends. Germline values: CDR1 SGHDT, CDR2 YYEEEE. This CDR3 is built from 16 residues. The CDR3 bases are TGTGCCAGCAGTTTGACAGCTCTAGGTTTCTCCTACGAGCAGTACTTC. It translates to CASSLTALGFSYEQYF.

CDR3 sequence (DNA): TGTGCCAGCAGGGCCTTCCCCGGGACAACTCGCTATGAGCAGTTCTTC. This sequence encodes CASRAFPGTTRYEQFF. The gene calls are TRBV6-2 or TRBV6-3 and TRBJ2-1, with a possible D match to TRBD1 (6 bases). CDR1 and CDR2 (germline): MNHEY, SVGEGT. The CDR3 spans 16 residues. V lost 6 bases, J lost 8 bases, and 23 bases lay in between.